Only a few counts were recorded for the clone carrying this T cell receptor beta chain. Its specificity is unknown. The record originates from a study of T-cell memory formation after mild COVID-19. Overall study findings and caveats: CD4+ contracting clones were found mainly in CM and EM, and CD8+ ones in EMRA. Day 15 to 85 contracting clones showed balanced CD4/CD8; later expanders leaned CD4+.

Constant-segment primers and 5'RACE yielded cDNA libraries for TCR alpha and TCR beta, each carrying sample barcodes and UMIs. TCRdb re-analysed the 5' RACE reads in MiXCR, keeping a single row per CDR3 protein. The repertoire has about 390,000 distinct CDR3 sequences, roughly 15% of them found once; the top ten carry 20% to 25%. The CDR3 runs to 13 residues. V dropped 5 bases and J dropped 3 bases, with 10 bases sitting between them. Germline loops: CDR1 SEHNR, CDR2 FQNEAQ (reference sequence). J is TRBJ2-5 and V is TRBV7-9; D could derive from TRBD1 or TRBD2 (5 bases each). Material for sequencing was PBMCs or a T cell subset sorted from them (not recorded which). The source is a man younger than 35 who had mild COVID-19 (a few samples of this study predate the infection). Cell type and time point are not known. The CDR3 coding sequence is TGTGCCAGCAGCCGCCGGGACGAAGAGACCCAGTACTTC. Translating gives CASSRRDEETQYF.